Listed below are T cell receptor beta chains from one sample, sequenced in a study of response to subunit inactivated influenza vaccine. TCRdb reprocessed the RT-PCR reads with MiXCR, giving one entry per CDR3 protein. This table has more than 150,000 distinct CDR3 sequences, over 8.5% appearing once. The sequencing here drew on CD8+ T cells sorted from PBMCs, taken less than 25 months after vaccination. These receptors all stem from a man aged 50 to 69 who received an inactivated influenza vaccine. Both conserved end residues are part of each CDR3. The order of the fields is D gene, J gene, clone size, V gene, CDR3 DNA, CDR3 protein. The D gene is left open where the match is weak. A row's size may be missing; if present it is once, few, many or a size class.

d_call: -; j_call: TRBJ2-2; clone_size: -; v_call: TRBV4-3; cdr3_nt: TGCGCCAGCAGCCAAGGGCCCGGTCTAGTGAGGGGGGAGCTGTTTTTT; cdr3_aa: CASSQGPGLVRGELFF
d_call: -; j_call: TRBJ2-3; clone_size: few; v_call: TRBV10-3; cdr3_nt: TGTGCCATCAGTGTAGCGGATACCCGCACAGATACGCAGTATTTT; cdr3_aa: CAISVADTRTDTQYF
d_call: -; j_call: TRBJ2-1; clone_size: few; v_call: TRBV10-3; cdr3_nt: TGTGCCACTTCCCCCGGGGTAGCGGTGCCGTACGATGAGCAGTTCTTC; cdr3_aa: CATSPGVAVPYDEQFF
d_call: -; j_call: TRBJ2-1; clone_size: -; v_call: TRBV21-1; cdr3_nt: TGTGCCAGCAGCAGGCTAGCGGGAGGTTTCAATGAGCAGTTCTTC; cdr3_aa: CASSRLAGGFNEQFF
d_call: -; j_call: TRBJ2-5; clone_size: -; v_call: TRBV13; cdr3_nt: TGTGCCAGCAGCTTACATCAAGAGACCCAGTACTTC; cdr3_aa: CASSLHQETQYF
d_call: -; j_call: TRBJ2-5; clone_size: few; v_call: TRBV29-1; cdr3_nt: TGCAGCGTTGAATTCAGGGGGGTCCAAGAGACCCAGTACTTC; cdr3_aa: CSVEFRGVQETQYF
d_call: TRBD1; j_call: TRBJ2-5; clone_size: -; v_call: TRBV20-1; cdr3_nt: TGCAGTGCTAGAGGCTGGGACAGCCGCCAAGAGACCCAGTACTTC; cdr3_aa: CSARGWDSRQETQYF
d_call: -; j_call: TRBJ2-7; clone_size: few; v_call: TRBV12-3/TRBV12-4; cdr3_nt: TGTGCCAGCAACGAGGGGATTTCCTACGAGCAGTACTTC; cdr3_aa: CASNEGISYEQYF
d_call: TRBD2; j_call: TRBJ2-3; clone_size: -; v_call: TRBV10-3; cdr3_nt: TGTGCCATCAGTGAGCTACTAGCGATCAGCACAGATACGCAGTATTTT; cdr3_aa: CAISELLAISTDTQYF
d_call: -; j_call: TRBJ1-3; clone_size: -; v_call: TRBV29-1; cdr3_nt: TGCAGCGTTGAAGATCAGGGGAACACCATATATTTT; cdr3_aa: CSVEDQGNTIYF
d_call: -; j_call: TRBJ1-2; clone_size: -; v_call: TRBV6-4; cdr3_nt: TGTGCCAGCAGTGACATTGCAGGGAGCTATGGCTACACCTTC; cdr3_aa: CASSDIAGSYGYTF
d_call: TRBD2; j_call: TRBJ2-1; clone_size: -; v_call: TRBV7-9; cdr3_nt: TGTGCCAGCAGCACCCGGACTAGCGGGATGAATGAGCAGTTCTTC; cdr3_aa: CASSTRTSGMNEQFF
d_call: -; j_call: TRBJ2-1; clone_size: many; v_call: TRBV28; cdr3_nt: TGTGCCAGCAGTTCGACTGGCGGCAATGAGCAGTTCTTC; cdr3_aa: CASSSTGGNEQFF
d_call: -; j_call: TRBJ1-2; clone_size: many; v_call: TRBV30; cdr3_nt: TGTGCCTGGAGCGACTCTTGGGGCAGCTATGGCTACACCTTC; cdr3_aa: CAWSDSWGSYGYTF
d_call: -; j_call: TRBJ2-5; clone_size: -; v_call: TRBV3-1; cdr3_nt: TGTGCCAGCAGCCAAGATCCAGCTTCAGGGGTGACCCAGTACTTC; cdr3_aa: CASSQDPASGVTQYF
d_call: -; j_call: TRBJ1-1; clone_size: -; v_call: TRBV4-1; cdr3_nt: TGCGCCAGCAGCCAACTGGTCCACCCCCTTGAAGCTTTCTTT; cdr3_aa: CASSQLVHPLEAFF